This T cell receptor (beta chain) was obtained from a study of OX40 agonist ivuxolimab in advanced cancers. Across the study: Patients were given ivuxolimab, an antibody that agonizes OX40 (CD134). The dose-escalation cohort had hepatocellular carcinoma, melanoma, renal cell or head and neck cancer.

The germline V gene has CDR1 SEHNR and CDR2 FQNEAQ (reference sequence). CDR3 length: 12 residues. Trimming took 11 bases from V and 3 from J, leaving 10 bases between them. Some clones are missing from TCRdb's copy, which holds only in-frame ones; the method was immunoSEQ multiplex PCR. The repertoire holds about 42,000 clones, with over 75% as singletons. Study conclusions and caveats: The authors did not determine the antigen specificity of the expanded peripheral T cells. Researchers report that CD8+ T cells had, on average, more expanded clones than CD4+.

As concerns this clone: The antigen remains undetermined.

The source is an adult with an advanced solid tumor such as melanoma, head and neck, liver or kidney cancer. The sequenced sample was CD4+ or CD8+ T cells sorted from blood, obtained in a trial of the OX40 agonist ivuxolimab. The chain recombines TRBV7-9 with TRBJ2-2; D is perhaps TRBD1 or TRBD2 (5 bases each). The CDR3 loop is CAVQGDTGELFF. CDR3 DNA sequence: TGTGCCGTCCAGGGAGACACCGGGGAGCTGTTTTTT.